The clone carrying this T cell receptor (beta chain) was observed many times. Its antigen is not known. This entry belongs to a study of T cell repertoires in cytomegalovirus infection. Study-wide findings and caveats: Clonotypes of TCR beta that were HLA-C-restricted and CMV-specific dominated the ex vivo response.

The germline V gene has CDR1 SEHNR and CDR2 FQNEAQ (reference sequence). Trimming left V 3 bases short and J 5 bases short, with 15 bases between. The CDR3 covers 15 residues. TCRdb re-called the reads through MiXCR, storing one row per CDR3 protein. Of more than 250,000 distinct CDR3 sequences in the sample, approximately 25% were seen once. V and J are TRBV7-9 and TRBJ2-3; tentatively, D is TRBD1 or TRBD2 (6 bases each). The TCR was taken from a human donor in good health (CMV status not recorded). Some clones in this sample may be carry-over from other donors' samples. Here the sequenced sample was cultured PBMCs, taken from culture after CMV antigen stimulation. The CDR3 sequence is CASSFSGAEGDTQYF. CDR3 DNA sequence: TGTGCCAGCAGCTTCTCGGGGGCCGAAGGAGATACGCAGTATTTT.